The subject of this entry is one T cell receptor beta chain. This record comes from a study of CD8 T cells in ankylosing spondylitis. Per the germline V gene, CDR1 is MGHRA and CDR2 is YSYEKL. Trimming removed 0 bases at V and 3 bases at J, with 12 bases between. CDR3 size: 15 residues. TCRdb redid the calling of the 5' RACE reads with MiXCR, one entry per CDR3 protein. Here the sample spans 250,000 or so distinct CDR3 sequences, over 15% being singletons. This chain connects TRBV4-1 to TRBJ2-7, with D unclear. Sequencing was done on a sample of blood, either unsorted or a sorted T cell fraction (not recorded which). The source of this sequence is a male donor with ankylosing spondylitis or in good health (not recorded which). The CDR3 nucleotides read TGCGCCAGCAGCCAAGATTCTGGACGCAACTACGAGCAGTACTTC. Translated: CASSQDSGRNYEQYF.